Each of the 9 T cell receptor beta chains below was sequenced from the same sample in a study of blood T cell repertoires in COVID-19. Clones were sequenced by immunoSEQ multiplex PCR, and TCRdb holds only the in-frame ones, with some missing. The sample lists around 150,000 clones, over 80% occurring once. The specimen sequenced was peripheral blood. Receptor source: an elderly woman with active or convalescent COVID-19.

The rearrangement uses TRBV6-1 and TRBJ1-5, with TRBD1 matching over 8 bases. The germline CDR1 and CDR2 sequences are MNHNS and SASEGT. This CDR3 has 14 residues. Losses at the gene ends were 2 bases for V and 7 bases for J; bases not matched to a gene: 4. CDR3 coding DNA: TGTGCCAGCAGTGAACAGGGGGCTGGCCAGCCCCAGCATTTT. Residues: CASSEQGAGQPQHF.

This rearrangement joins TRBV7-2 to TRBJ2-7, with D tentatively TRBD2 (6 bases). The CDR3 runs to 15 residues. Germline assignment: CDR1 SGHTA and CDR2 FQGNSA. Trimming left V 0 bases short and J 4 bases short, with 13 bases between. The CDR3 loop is CASSLAGGPNYEQYF. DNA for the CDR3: TGTGCCAGCAGCTTAGCGGGGGGACCCAATTACGAGCAGTACTTC.

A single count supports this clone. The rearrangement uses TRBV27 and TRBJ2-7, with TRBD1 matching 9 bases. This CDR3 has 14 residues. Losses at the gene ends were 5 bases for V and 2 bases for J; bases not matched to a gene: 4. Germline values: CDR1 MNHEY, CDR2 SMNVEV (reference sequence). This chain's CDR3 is CASSPTGGTYEQYF. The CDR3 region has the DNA TGTGCCAGCAGTCCGACAGGGGGTACCTACGAGCAGTACTTC.

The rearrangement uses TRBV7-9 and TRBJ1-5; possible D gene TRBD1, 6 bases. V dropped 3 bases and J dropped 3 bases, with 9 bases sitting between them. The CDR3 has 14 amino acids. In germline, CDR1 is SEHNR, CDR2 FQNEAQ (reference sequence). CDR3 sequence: CASSLDSFNQPQHF. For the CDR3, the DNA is TGTGCCAGCAGCTTGGACAGTTTCAATCAGCCCCAGCATTTT. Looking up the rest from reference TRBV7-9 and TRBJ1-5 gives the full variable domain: DTGVSQNPRHKITKRGQNVTFRCDPISEHNRLYWYRQTLGQGPEFLTYFQNEAQLEKSRLLSDRFSAERPKGSFSTLEIQRTEQGDSAMYLCASSLDSFNQPQHFGDGTRLSIL.

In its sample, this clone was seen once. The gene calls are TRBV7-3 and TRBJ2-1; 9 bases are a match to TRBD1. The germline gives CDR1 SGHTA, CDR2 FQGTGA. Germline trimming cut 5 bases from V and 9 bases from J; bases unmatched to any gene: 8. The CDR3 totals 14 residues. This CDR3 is CASSPGTGRVEQFF. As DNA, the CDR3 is TGTGCCAGCAGCCCAGGGACAGGGAGGGTTGAGCAGTTCTTC. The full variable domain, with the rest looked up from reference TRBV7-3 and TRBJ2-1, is GAGVSQTPSNKVTEKGKYVELRCDPISGHTALYWYRQSLGQGPEFLIYFQGTGAADDSGLPNDRFFAVRPEGSVSTLKIQRTERGDSAVYLCASSPGTGRVEQFFGPGTRLTVL.

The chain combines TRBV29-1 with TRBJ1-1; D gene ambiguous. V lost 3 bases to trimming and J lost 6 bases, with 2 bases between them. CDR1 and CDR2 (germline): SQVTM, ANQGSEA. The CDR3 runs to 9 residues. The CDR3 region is CSVDAEAFF. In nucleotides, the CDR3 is TGCAGCGTTGACGCTGAAGCTTTCTTT.

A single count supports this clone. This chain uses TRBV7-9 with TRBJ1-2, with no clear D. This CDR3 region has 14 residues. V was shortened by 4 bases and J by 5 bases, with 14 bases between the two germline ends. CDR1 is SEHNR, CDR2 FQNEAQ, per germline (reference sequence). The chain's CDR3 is CASSSGPDYYGYTF. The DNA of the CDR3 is TGTGCCAGCAGCTCGGGTCCGGACTATTATGGCTACACCTTC.

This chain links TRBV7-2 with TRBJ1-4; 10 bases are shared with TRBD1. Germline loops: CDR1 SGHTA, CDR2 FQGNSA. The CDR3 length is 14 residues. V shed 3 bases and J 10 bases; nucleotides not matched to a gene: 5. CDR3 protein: CASSLDRGGGKLFF. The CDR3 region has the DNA TGTGCCAGCAGCTTGGACAGGGGGGGAGGAAAACTGTTTTTT.

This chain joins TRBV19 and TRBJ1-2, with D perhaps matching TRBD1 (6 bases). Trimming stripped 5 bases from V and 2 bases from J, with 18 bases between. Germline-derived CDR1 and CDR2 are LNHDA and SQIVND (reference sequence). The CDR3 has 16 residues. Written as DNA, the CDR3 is TGTGCCAGTAGTTCCTTGGGAGGGGACAAGAACTATGGCTACACCTTC. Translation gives CASSSLGGDKNYGYTF.